The 8 T cell receptor beta chains presented below share a single source sample, sequenced in a study of T cells in Graves' hyperthyroidism and ophthalmopathy. RNA transcripts served as the template for amplifying TCR beta CDR3 regions. The HTBI set primed first-round TCR CDR3 RT-PCR. Using its own MiXCR run on the multiplex PCR reads, TCRdb lists one record per CDR3 protein. The sample holds about 520,000 distinct CDR3 sequences, 24% seen once. Sequenced input: blood. The receptors were sampled from a woman aged 30 to 39 with Graves' ophthalmopathy.

This rearrangement joins TRBV6-1 to TRBJ2-7; TRBD1 agrees at 7 bases. Germline trimming cut 5 bases from V and 5 bases from J; bases unmatched to any gene: 15. The CDR3 has 16 amino acids. Germline assignment: CDR1 MNHNS and CDR2 SASEGT. The DNA for the CDR3 is TGTGCCAGCAGTCCCGATCAGACAGGGTTGAGCCACGAGCAGTACTTC. This codes for CASSPDQTGLSHEQYF.

This clonotype appeared a few times. The V gene is TRBV12-3 or TRBV12-4, the J gene TRBJ2-7; 8 nucleotides match TRBD2. V was pared by 7 bases and J by 3 bases, with 5 bases of the junction left unmatched. The CDR3 length is 13 residues. The CDR3: CASTPGRGYEQYF. In DNA, the CDR3 is TGTGCCAGCACCCCCGGGAGGGGCTACGAGCAGTACTTC.

A few counts support this clonotype. The chain uses TRBV15 and TRBJ2-7, with TRBD1 identical over 8 bases. J gave up 5 bases and V 6 bases, and 9 bases lay outside the gene matches. Germline V gene lookup returns CDR1 LNHNV and CDR2 YYDKDF (reference sequence). This CDR3 comprises 14 residues. The CDR3 sequence: CATRSGTGYHEQYF. The CDR3 DNA is TGTGCCACCAGATCCGGGACAGGTTACCACGAGCAGTACTTC. The whole variable domain, remainder taken from reference TRBV15 and TRBJ2-7, is DAMVIQNPRYQVTQFGKPVTLSCSQTLNHNVMYWYQQKSSQAPKLLFHYYDKDFNNEADTPDNFQSRRPNTSFCFLDIRSPGLGDTAMYLCATRSGTGYHEQYFGPGTRLTVT.

The chain links TRBV7-2 to TRBJ1-2, with 10 bases lining up with TRBD1. The V and J ends lost 4 bases and 7 bases, in that order; junction bases with no gene match: 9. The CDR3 is made up of 15 amino acids. Germline V CDR1 and CDR2: SGHTA, FQGNSA. CDR3 nucleotides: TGTGCCAGCAGCTCCGGAGACAGGGGGCAAGGTGGCTACACCTTC. Its translation is CASSSGDRGQGGYTF.

This sequence joins TRBV28 and TRBJ1-1; 10 bases match TRBD1. This CDR3 is built from 15 residues. Germline CDR1 and CDR2: MDHEN and SYDVKM. The ends lost 6 bases at V and 6 bases at J; junction bases unmatched: 10. The CDR3 DNA reads TGTGCCAGCAGAACGTTCGGACAGGGGGGTCCTGAAGCTTTCTTT. It specifies CASRTFGQGGPEAFF.

The chain employs TRBV7-8 and TRBJ2-5; 11 bases agree with TRBD2. V shed 7 bases, J shed 5 bases, and the junction held 15 bases outside the gene matches. Germline CDR1 SGHVS, CDR2 FQNEAQ. This CDR3 has 17 residues. In DNA, the CDR3 is TGTGCCAGCACACCCCTCTACCGACTAGCGGGATCTGAGACCCAGTACTTC. Residues: CASTPLYRLAGSETQYF.

This clonotype has only a few counts. This chain uses TRBV6-5 with TRBJ1-2; 7 positions agree with TRBD1. Germline CDR1 reads MNHEY; CDR2 reads SVGAGI. The J segment lost 4 bases and the V segment lost 2 bases, leaving 4 bases of the junction unmatched. The CDR3 contains 14 residues. CDR3 DNA: TGTGCCAGCAGTTACAAAGGGGGCGGCTATGGCTACACCTTC. Translating it yields CASSYKGGGYGYTF.

This clonotype was counted between two and nine times. This sequence may be a read error, since a much larger clone differs from it by one base. V is TRBV7-2 and J is TRBJ2-5, with D perhaps matching TRBD2 (7 bases). This CDR3 spans 15 amino acids. Germline assignment: CDR1 SGHTA and CDR2 FQGNSA. DNA for the CDR3: TGTGTCAGCAGCTTAGGGGGGGGGACCTGGGAGACCCAGTACTTC. Amino acid sequence: CVSSLGGGTWETQYF.